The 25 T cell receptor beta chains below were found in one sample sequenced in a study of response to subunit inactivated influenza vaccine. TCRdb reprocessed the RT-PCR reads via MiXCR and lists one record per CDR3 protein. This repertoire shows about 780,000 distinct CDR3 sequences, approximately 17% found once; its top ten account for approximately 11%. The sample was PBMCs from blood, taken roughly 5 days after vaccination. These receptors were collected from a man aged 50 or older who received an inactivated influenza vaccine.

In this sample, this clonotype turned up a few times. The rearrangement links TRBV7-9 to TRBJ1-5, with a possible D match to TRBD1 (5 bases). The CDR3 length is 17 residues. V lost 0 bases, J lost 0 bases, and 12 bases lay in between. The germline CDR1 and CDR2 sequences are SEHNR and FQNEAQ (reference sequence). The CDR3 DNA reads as TGTGCCAGCAGCTTAGCGTGGGGGGACCATAGCAATCAGCCCCAGCATTTT. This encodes CASSLAWGDHSNQPQHF.

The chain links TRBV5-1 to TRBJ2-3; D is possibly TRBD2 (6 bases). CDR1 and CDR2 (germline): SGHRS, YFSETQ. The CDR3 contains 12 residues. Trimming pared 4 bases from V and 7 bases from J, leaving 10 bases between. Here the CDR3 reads CASSDGGHTQYF. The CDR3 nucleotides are TGCGCCAGCAGCGACGGGGGTCATACGCAGTATTTT.

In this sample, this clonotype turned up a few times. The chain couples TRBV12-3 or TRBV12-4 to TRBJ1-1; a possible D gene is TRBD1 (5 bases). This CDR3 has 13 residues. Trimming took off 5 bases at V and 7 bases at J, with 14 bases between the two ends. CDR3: CASSLGGFDEAFF. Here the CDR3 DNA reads TGTGCCAGCAGTCTTGGGGGGTTCGATGAAGCTTTCTTT.

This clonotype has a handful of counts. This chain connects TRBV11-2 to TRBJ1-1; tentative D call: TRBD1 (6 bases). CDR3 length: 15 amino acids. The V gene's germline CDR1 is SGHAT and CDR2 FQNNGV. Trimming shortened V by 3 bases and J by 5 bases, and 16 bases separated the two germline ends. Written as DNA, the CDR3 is TGTGCCAGCAGCTTGTTTCCAGGGGCTGGGACTGAAGCTTTCTTT. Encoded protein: CASSLFPGAGTEAFF.

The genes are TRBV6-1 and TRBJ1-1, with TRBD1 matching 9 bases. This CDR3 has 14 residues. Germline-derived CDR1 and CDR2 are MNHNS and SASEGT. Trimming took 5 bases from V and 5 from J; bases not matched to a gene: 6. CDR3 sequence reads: CASSRTGGRTEAFF. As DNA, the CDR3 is TGTGCCAGCAGTAGAACAGGGGGCCGAACTGAAGCTTTCTTT.

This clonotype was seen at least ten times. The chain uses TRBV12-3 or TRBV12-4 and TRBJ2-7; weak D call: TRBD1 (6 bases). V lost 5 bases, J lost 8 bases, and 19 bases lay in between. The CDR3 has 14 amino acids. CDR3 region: CASSQGLPGSKQYF. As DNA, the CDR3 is TGTGCCAGCAGTCAGGGGTTGCCCGGGTCCAAGCAGTACTTC.

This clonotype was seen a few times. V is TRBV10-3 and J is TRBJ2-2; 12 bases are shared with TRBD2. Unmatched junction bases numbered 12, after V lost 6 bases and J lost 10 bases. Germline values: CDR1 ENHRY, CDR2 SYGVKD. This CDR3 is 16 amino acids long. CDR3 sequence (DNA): TGTGCCATCAGGTCAACTAGCGGGGGGACCCAATTGGAGCTGTTTTTT. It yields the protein CAIRSTSGGTQLELFF.

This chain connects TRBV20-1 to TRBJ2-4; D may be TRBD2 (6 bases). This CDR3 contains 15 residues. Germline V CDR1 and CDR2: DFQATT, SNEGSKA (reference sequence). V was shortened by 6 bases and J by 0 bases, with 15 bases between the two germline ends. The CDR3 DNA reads TGCAGTGCCAGTGAGCTAGCGCCAGCCAAAAACATTCAGTACTTC. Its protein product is CSASELAPAKNIQYF.

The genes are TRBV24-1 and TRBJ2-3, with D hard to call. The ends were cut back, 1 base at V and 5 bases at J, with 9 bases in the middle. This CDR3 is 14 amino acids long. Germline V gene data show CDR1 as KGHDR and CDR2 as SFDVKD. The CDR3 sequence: CATSDLAMVDTQYF. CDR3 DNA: TGTGCCACCAGTGATTTAGCGATGGTAGATACGCAGTATTTT.

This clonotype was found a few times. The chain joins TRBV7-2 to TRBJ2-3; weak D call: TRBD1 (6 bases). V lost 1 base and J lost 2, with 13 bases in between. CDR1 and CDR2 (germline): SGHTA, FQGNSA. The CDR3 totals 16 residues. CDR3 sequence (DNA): TGTGCCAGCAGCTTAGTTGAGACAGGAAACACAGATACGCAGTATTTT. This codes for CASSLVETGNTDTQYF.

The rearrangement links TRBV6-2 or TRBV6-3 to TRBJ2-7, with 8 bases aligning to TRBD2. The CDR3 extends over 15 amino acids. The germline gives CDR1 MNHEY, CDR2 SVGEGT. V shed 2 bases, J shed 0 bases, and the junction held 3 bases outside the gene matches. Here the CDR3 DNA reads TGTGCCAGCAGTTACGGACTAGCCCGCTCCTACGAGCAGTACTTC. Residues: CASSYGLARSYEQYF.

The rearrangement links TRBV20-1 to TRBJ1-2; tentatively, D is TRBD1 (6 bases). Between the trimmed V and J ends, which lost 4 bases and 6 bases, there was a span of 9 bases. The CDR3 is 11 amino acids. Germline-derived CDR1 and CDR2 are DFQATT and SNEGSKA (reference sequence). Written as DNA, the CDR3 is TGCAGTGCTAAACAGGGCAATGGCTACACCTTC. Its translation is CSAKQGNGYTF.

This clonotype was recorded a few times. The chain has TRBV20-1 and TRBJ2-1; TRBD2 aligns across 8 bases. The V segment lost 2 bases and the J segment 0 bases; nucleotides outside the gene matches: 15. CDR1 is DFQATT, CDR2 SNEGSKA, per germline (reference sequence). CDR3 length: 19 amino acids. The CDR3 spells CSARPRSLVAGYSYNEQFF. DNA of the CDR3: TGCAGTGCTAGACCCCGTAGCCTTGTAGCGGGATACTCCTACAATGAGCAGTTCTTC.

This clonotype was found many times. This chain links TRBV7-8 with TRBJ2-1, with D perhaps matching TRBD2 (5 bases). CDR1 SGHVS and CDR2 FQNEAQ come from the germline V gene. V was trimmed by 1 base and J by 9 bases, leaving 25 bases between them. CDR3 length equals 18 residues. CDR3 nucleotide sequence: TGTGCCAGCAGCTTAGATCCCCAATGGGAGAAAAAACGGCGTGAGCAGTTCTTC. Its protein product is CASSLDPQWEKKRREQFF.

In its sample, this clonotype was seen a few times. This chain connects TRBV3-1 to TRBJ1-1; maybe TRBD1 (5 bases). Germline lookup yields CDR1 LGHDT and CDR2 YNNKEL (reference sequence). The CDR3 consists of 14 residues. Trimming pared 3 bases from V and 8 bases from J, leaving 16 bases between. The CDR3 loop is CASSQKSGGTEAFF. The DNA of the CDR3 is TGTGCCAGCAGCCAGAAGTCGGGGGGAACCGAAGCTTTCTTT.

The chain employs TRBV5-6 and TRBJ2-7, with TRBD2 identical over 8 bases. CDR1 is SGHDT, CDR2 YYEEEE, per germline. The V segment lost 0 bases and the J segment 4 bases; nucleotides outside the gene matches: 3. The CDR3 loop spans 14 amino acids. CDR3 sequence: CASSLVGLEYEQYF. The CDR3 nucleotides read TGTGCCAGCAGCTTGGTGGGACTAGAATACGAGCAGTACTTC.

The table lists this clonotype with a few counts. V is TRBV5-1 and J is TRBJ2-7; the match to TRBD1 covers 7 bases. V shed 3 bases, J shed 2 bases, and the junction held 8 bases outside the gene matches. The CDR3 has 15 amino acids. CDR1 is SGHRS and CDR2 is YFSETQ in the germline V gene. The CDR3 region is CASSSTNRGTYEQYF. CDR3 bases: TGCGCCAGCAGCTCGACCAACAGGGGAACCTACGAGCAGTACTTC.

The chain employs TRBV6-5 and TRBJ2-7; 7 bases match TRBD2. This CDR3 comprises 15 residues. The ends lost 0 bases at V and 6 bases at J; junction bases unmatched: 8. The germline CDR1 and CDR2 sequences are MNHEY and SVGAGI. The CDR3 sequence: CASSYSMGGYVEQYF. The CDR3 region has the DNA TGTGCCAGCAGTTACTCAATGGGAGGGTACGTCGAGCAGTACTTC.

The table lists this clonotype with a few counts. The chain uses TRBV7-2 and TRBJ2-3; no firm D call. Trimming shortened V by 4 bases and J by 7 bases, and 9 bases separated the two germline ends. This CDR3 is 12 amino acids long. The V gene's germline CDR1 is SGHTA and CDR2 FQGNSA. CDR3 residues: CASSSFGNTQYF. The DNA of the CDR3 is TGTGCCAGCAGCTCCTTTGGTAATACGCAGTATTTT.

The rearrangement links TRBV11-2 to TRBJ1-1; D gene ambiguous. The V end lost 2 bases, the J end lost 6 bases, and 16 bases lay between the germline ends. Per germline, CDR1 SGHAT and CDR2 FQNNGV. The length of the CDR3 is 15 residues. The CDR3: CASSLRLFGVAEAFF. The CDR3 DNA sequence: TGTGCCAGCAGCTTAAGGCTTTTCGGGGTGGCTGAAGCTTTCTTT.

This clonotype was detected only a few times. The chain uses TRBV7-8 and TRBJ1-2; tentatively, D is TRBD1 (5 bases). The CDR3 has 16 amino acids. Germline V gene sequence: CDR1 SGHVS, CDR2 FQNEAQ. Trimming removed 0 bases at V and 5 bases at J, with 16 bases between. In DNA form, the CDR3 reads TGTGCCAGCAGCTTAGCGGGGGGGAGGAGTGTTTATGGCTACACCTTC. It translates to CASSLAGGRSVYGYTF. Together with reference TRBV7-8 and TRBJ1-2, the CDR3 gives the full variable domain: GAGVSQSPRYKVAKRGQDVALRCDPISGHVSLFWYQQALGQGPEFLTYFQNEAQLDKSGLPSDRFFAERPEGSVSTLKIQRTQQEDSAVYLCASSLAGGRSVYGYTFGSGTRLTVV.

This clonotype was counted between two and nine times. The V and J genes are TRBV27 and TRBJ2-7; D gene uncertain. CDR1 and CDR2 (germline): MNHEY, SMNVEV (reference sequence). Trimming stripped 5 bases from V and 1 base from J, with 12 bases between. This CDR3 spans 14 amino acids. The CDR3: CASSLGSDSYEQYF. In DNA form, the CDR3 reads TGTGCCAGCAGTCTAGGAAGCGATTCCTACGAGCAGTACTTC.

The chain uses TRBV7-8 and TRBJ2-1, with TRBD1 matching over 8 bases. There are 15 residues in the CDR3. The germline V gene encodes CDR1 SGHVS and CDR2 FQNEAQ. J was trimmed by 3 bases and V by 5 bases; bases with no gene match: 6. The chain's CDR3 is CASSPGGSLYNEQFF. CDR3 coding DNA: TGTGCCAGCAGCCCAGGGGGCTCACTCTACAATGAGCAGTTCTTC.

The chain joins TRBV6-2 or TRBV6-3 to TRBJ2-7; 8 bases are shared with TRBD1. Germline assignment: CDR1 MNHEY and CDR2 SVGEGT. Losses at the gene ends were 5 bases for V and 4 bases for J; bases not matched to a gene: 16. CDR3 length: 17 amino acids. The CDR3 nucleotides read TGTGCCAGCAGTCCCGACTTTTGGACAGGGATAAGGTACGAGCAGTACTTC. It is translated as CASSPDFWTGIRYEQYF.

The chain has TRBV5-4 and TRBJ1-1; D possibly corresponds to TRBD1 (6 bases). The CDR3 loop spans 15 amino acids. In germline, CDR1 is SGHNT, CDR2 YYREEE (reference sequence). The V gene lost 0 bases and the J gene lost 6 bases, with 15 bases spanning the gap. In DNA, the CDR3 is TGTGCCAGCAGCTTGGAAAGCGACAGGAGGGCTGAAGCTTTCTTT. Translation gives CASSLESDRRAEAFF.